Listed here is a single T cell receptor beta chain. This clone's antigen is unknown. No base quality information exists; no much larger clone differs at one position. The sample's time point label is to be understood as: baseline before first vaccination. Vaccinee samples came from UK trials COV001 and COV002, including a single-blind randomized controlled phase 2/3 trial of AZD1222 (ChAdOx1 nCoV-19) in healthy adults. For TCRbeta chain sequencing, PBMC samples from trial participants were taken at day 0 and at day 28 after the second dose. V sheds 6 bases and J sheds 2 bases, leaving 17 bases between their ends. Looking up the germline V gene yields CDR1 MDHEN and CDR2 SYDVKM. The CDR3 contains 15 residues, cysteine and phenylalanine counted. CDR3 DNA only is kept here, 45 bases in frame from base 1. This record belongs to a study of T cell responses to AZD1222 COVID-19 vaccine (dated by TCRdb to 2020 to 2022). About the study as a whole: AZD1222 recipients whose second dose came at about 4 weeks and those whose second dose came at about 12 weeks were combined into one group, since spike-specific TCR depth and breadth did not differ between the two schedules. A total of 240 or so trial participants underwent TCR sequencing, of whom more than 200 had received two doses of AZD1222 and about 25 had received two doses of the MenACWY control vaccine. Enrollment into the trials was organized by age into subgroups of 18-55, 56-69 and 70-plus years, and those subgroups contained roughly 150, 30 and 60 TCR-sequenced participants, respectively.

Study-wide conclusions, independent of this receptor: The vaccine-associated CD4 TCRs covered the entire spike protein, and the dominant responses fell in regions 160-218 and 743-854. Participants were mostly white British and included more females than males, and it was suggested by the authors that clonal diversity may have been underestimated. Conclusions about previously exposed vaccinees were limited because only six AZD1222 recipients were SARS-CoV-2 seropositive at baseline. The 56-69-year group was small, and its depth increase did not reach significance, likely because of low power. Because no day 14 peak-response samples were available, the repertoires could be characterized only after the peak T cell response. After two AZD1222 doses, spike-specific TCR breadth and depth were significantly higher than at day 0 and than in MenACWY recipients. Reportedly, almost half of the unique spike-specific TCRs recognized epitopes lying outside the regions that are mutated in the B.1.351 and B.1.1.7 variants.

The CDR3 regions of human TCRbeta chains were analyzed by immunosequencing. Per the authors' processing: Repertoire TCRs were checked for matches against a reference library of SARS-CoV-2-specific TCRs that had been generated using the MIRA antigen-specificity platform. Breadth meant the fraction of unique TCRs that were SARS-CoV-2-associated, whereas depth meant the fraction of total T cells that were SARS-CoV-2-associated. Each spike-specific TCR was assigned to its reactive spike region and to a CD4 or CD8 class using the MIRA data. Log10-transformed breadth and depth values were compared by one-way ANOVA with Sidak's multiple comparisons tests. The clones in this table, taken by TCRdb from immuneACCESS, are in-frame only. Not every clone is retained; where verified, under half of the shortfall comes from an unresolved V gene, and the cause of the rest is unknown. Clone size and V and J calls were adopted from that table, with D and trimming inferred from the DNA. Within this sample are around 160,000 clones, with around nine tenths of them counted one time only. The top ten clonotypes cover 5.2% of the sample.

Recombination linked TRBV28 to TRBJ2-7; the D gene is possibly TRBD1 or TRBD2, each agreeing over 5 bases. The TCR sequence derives from an adult in good health. Here the sequenced sample was peripheral blood, taken on day 0 of AZD1222 vaccination. CDR3 loop: CASRLTGTATYEQYF. Here is the DNA: TGTGCCAGCAGGTTAACCGGGACGGCAACCTACGAGCAGTACTTC. The reference TRBV28 and TRBJ2-7 proteins fill in what lies around the CDR3, so the full variable domain reads DVKVTQSSRYLVKRTGEKVFLECVQDMDHENMFWYRQDPGLGLRLIYFSYDVKMKEKGDIPEGYSVSREKKERFSLILESASTNQTSMYLCASRLTGTATYEQYFGPGTRLTVT.